This T cell receptor (beta chain) was identified in a study of T-cell memory formation after mild COVID-19. Constant-segment primers were used for 5'RACE, and the resulting TCR alpha and TCR beta cDNA libraries carried sample barcodes and UMIs. TCRdb used MiXCR to reprocess the 5' RACE reads, holding one entry per CDR3 protein. The profile shows roughly 260,000 distinct CDR3 sequences, roughly 15% of them singletons. A few counts support this clonotype. Its antigen is unidentified. General study results and limits: The CD4+ clones that contracted clustered mainly within CM and EM, and the CD8+ clones concentrated in EMRA. Memory sampled before infection contained some responding clones, suggesting cross-reactive memory joined.

The receptor comes from a man between 18 and 29 years old who had mild COVID-19 (a few samples of this study predate the infection). Cell type and time point are not known. Sequenced input: PBMCs or a T cell subset sorted from them (not recorded which).

Here the CDR3 DNA reads TGTGCCAGCAGCCTACAGGGGGGACGTTACAATGAGCAGTTCTTC. It yields the protein CASSLQGGRYNEQFF. V is TRBV9 and J is TRBJ2-1, with 8 positions matching TRBD1. The germline V gene has CDR1 SGDLS and CDR2 YYNGEE. V lost 4 bases, J lost 4 bases, and 7 bases stayed unmatched. The CDR3 extends over 15 amino acids.